The 15 T cell receptor beta chains below come from one sample, sequenced in a study of T cells in Graves' hyperthyroidism and ophthalmopathy. TCR beta CDR3 regions were amplified from RNA transcripts. The TCR CDR3 first-round RT-PCR relied on the HTBI primer set. TCRdb re-called the multiplex PCR reads with MiXCR, one entry per CDR3 protein. The table includes 640,000 or so distinct CDR3 sequences, 14% detected once. The sample was blood. The receptor set was obtained from a young woman with Graves' ophthalmopathy.

This sequence joins TRBV4-1 and TRBJ2-3, with D possibly matching TRBD2 (6 bases). Germline V gene sequence: CDR1 MGHRA, CDR2 YSYEKL. CDR3 length equals 15 residues. The V end lost 0 bases, the J end lost 9 bases, and 16 bases lay between the germline ends. CDR3 in DNA: TGCGCCAGCAGCCAAGATAAGACTAGTCTGGGCACGCAGTATTTT. The encoded protein is CASSQDKTSLGTQYF.

J is TRBJ2-2 and V is TRBV7-6, with D perhaps TRBD2 (5 bases). V shed 5 bases and J shed 2 bases, with 12 bases lying between them. The CDR3 sequence is 15 residues long. Germline loops: CDR1 SGHVS, CDR2 FNYEAQ. CDR3: CASSRSGTNTGELFF. The CDR3 DNA reads as TGTGCCAGCAGCCGCAGCGGAACCAACACCGGGGAGCTGTTTTTT.

Concerning this clonotype: Its ends do not fully match the called genes, so a read error is possible. V is TRBV11-2 and J is TRBJ2-5; weak D call: TRBD2 (5 bases). In germline, CDR1 is SGHAT, CDR2 FQNNGV. This CDR3 comprises 14 residues. The CDR3, as DNA: TGCGCCAGCAGCCCTGTGGGAGAGGAGAAGACCCAGTACTTC. Protein product: CASSPVGEEKTQYF.

This clonotype was seen a single time. V gene TRBV12-3 or TRBV12-4 combines with J gene TRBJ2-7; 12 bases are shared with TRBD2. CDR3 length: 14 residues. Trimming cost V 6 bases and J 7 bases; bases outside gene matches: 7. CDR3 coding DNA: TGTGCCAGCAGCCGGACTAGCGGGGCCACGGAGCAGTACTTC. This sequence encodes CASSRTSGATEQYF.

This clonotype occurred a few times. The rearrangement uses TRBV27 and TRBJ2-3, with a possible D match to TRBD2 (6 bases). V lost 1 base and J 5 bases, leaving 16 bases between the germline ends. The CDR3 is made up of 16 amino acids. The germline V gene encodes CDR1 MNHEY and CDR2 SMNVEV (reference sequence). The chain's CDR3 is CASSLLGTSGGDTQYF. The CDR3 bases are TGTGCCAGCAGTTTATTGGGGACTTCCGGTGGAGATACGCAGTATTTT.

This clonotype has a count of ten or more. The rearrangement joins TRBV11-2 to TRBJ1-5; D call uncertain. Trimming removed 5 bases from V and 11 bases from J, with 13 bases in between. CDR3 length equals 12 residues. The germline CDR1 and CDR2 sequences are SGHAT and FQNNGV. CDR3 in DNA: TGTGCCAGCAGCCACCGGGGTTCTGCCCAGCATTTT. Encoded protein: CASSHRGSAQHF.

The chain recombines TRBV7-9 with TRBJ2-5; possible D gene TRBD1, 5 bases. Germline V gene data show CDR1 as SEHNR and CDR2 as FQNEAQ (reference sequence). This CDR3 comprises 13 residues. V was pared by 7 bases and J by 5 bases, with 14 bases between. This chain's CDR3 is CASTQTDGETQYF. Written as DNA, the CDR3 is TGTGCCAGCACCCAGACAGATGGTGAGACCCAGTACTTC.

This clonotype was seen more than once but under ten times. The V and J genes are TRBV7-2 and TRBJ2-7; TRBD2 matches 7 bases. The CDR3 consists of 16 residues. Germline loops: CDR1 SGHTA, CDR2 FQGNSA. After removal of 0 bases from V and 2 bases from J, the junction contained 7 bases not matched to a gene. The CDR3 spells CASSLAPLGGPYEQYF. CDR3 DNA sequence: TGTGCCAGCAGCTTAGCGCCTTTGGGAGGGCCCTACGAGCAGTACTTC.

This clonotype was counted at least ten times. The chain combines TRBV11-3 with TRBJ2-1, with 8 bases that match TRBD2. Per germline, CDR1 SGHNT and CDR2 YENEEA. CDR3 length: 16 residues. V lost 3 bases and J lost 6; bases outside the gene matches: 10. The CDR3 is CASSFPAGVFANEQFF. The CDR3 nucleotides are TGTGCCAGCAGCTTCCCAGCGGGAGTCTTCGCCAATGAGCAGTTCTTC.

This clonotype came up many times. The rearrangement links TRBV12-3 or TRBV12-4 to TRBJ1-2; 11 positions agree with TRBD1. V trimming: 3 bases; J trimming: 4 bases; junction bases outside the gene matches: 10. This CDR3 contains 17 residues. The CDR3 loop is CASSFGWAGQGAYGYTF. The CDR3 region has the DNA TGTGCCAGCAGTTTCGGTTGGGCAGGACAGGGGGCCTATGGCTACACCTTC.

The chain couples TRBV4-3 to TRBJ2-1; the D gene is possibly TRBD2 (5 bases). V dropped 1 base and J dropped 10 bases, with 14 bases sitting between them. Germline assignment: CDR1 LGHNA and CDR2 YSLEER. This CDR3 region has 14 residues. The CDR3 DNA follows: TGCGCCAGCAGCCAAGCCTACCTAGCCGCAGAGCAGTTCTTC. It is translated as CASSQAYLAAEQFF.

The V call is TRBV11-2, the J call TRBJ2-3; TRBD1 aligns across 8 bases. The V and J ends lost 5 bases and 8 bases, in that order; junction bases with no gene match: 15. From germline, CDR1 is SGHAT and CDR2 FQNNGV. The CDR3 runs 16 residues. The CDR3 sequence: CASSRNQGANVGTQYF. The CDR3 DNA is TGTGCCAGCAGCCGAAATCAGGGGGCGAATGTTGGTACGCAGTATTTT.

This clonotype was seen a handful of times. The chain uses TRBV3-1 and TRBJ2-1; 7 bases line up with TRBD1. Germline V gene data show CDR1 as LGHDT and CDR2 as YNNKEL (reference sequence). After removal of 3 bases from V and 1 base from J, the junction contained 3 bases not matched to a gene. The CDR3 length is 15 residues. The CDR3 bases are TGTGCCAGCAGCCATCGACAGGGTTCCTACAATGAGCAGTTCTTC. Amino acids: CASSHRQGSYNEQFF.

The chain couples TRBV19 to TRBJ1-2; D is undetermined. Germline V gene data show CDR1 as LNHDA and CDR2 as SQIVND (reference sequence). V lost 4 bases and J 0 bases, leaving 18 bases between the germline ends. The CDR3 contains 17 residues. As DNA, the CDR3 is TGTGCCAGTAGTACACCTCTGACACCGCTAGCTAACTATGGCTACACCTTC. Its protein is CASSTPLTPLANYGYTF. The full variable domain, its missing parts supplied by reference TRBV19 and TRBJ1-2, is DGGITQSPKYLFRKEGQNVTLSCEQNLNHDAMYWYRQDPGQGLRLIYYSQIVNDFQKGDIAEGYSVSREKKESFPLTVTSAQKNPTAFYLCASSTPLTPLANYGYTFGSGTRLTVV.

The chain carries TRBV19 and TRBJ1-1; D remains ambiguous. In germline, CDR1 is LNHDA, CDR2 SQIVND (reference sequence). The CDR3 has 9 residues. Trimming shortened V by 7 bases and J by 7 bases, and 4 bases separated the two germline ends. The CDR3: CASNYEAFF. As DNA, the CDR3 is TGTGCCAGTAACTATGAAGCTTTCTTT.